The present entry profiles one T cell receptor (beta chain) with its context. What it binds is not known. One end of the junction is discordant with germline, which a read error may explain. These data belong to a study of shared clonotypes between healthy human individuals. A CD45RA+ naive subset and a CD45RA-negative memory subset were split from CD4+ cells. CDR1 and CDR2 from the germline V gene are LNHDA and SQIVND (reference sequence). The length of the CDR3 is 13 residues. Broader study findings: As a rule, naive subsets had a larger estimated richness than memory subsets.

Data came from immunoSEQ multiplex PCR; TCRdb stores just in-frame clones and leaves some out. Of approximately 980,000 clones listed, more than 75% are singletons. The chain recombines TRBV19 with TRBJ2-7; D is unclear. The sequence came from a man aged 18 to 29 in good health. Sequenced material: memory CD4+ T cells sorted from blood. Sample subset: CD45RA-negative fraction. The CDR3 DNA follows: TGTGCCAGTAGGAATGTGGGAACCTACGGGCAGTACTTC. It codes for CASRNVGTYGQYF. Based on the CDR3 plus reference TRBV19 and TRBJ2-7, the full variable domain is DGGITQSPKYLFRKEGQNVTLSCEQNLNHDAMYWYRQDPGQGLRLIYYSQIVNDFQKGDIAEGYSVSREKKESFPLTVTSAQKNPTAFYLCASRNVGTYGQYFGPGTRLTVT.